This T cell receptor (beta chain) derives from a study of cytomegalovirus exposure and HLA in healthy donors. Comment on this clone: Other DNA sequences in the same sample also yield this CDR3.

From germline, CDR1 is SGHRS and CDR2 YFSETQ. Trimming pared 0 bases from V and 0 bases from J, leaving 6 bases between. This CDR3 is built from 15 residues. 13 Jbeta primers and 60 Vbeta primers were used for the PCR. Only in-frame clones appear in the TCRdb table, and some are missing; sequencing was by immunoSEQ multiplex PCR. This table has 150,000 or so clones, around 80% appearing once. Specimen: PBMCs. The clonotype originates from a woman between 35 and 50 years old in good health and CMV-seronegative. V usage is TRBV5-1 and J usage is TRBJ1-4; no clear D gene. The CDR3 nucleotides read TGCGCCAGCAGCTTGGGCCCGGCAACTAATGAAAAACTGTTTTTT. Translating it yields CASSLGPATNEKLFF.